This T cell receptor beta chain is from a study of control samples from healthy donors and cancer patients. Method: immunoSEQ multiplex PCR; TCRdb's copy keeps in-frame clones and lacks some. The table has 150,000 to 200,000 clones, roughly 91% seen once. Germline CDR1 is SGHVS and CDR2 is FNYEAQ. The CDR3 has 12 amino acids. With 5 bases removed from V and 2 bases from J, the gap between germline ends came to 4 bases. The sequenced sample was blood. This rearrangement joins TRBV7-6 to TRBJ2-1; D is uncertain. The source is a woman aged 25 to 39 in good health. This CDR3 reads CASSKPYNEQFF. The DNA for the CDR3 is TGTGCCAGCAGCAAACCCTACAATGAGCAGTTCTTC.